What follows are 20 T cell receptor beta chains derived from one specimen sequenced in a study of blood T cell repertoires in COVID-19. Profiling relied on immunoSEQ multiplex PCR, and the TCRdb table lists in-frame clones only, not all of them. The sample consists of 60,000 or so clones, about nine tenths of them appearing once. Sequenced: peripheral blood. The receptor source for this set is a human donor with acute or convalescent COVID-19. The donor label of this sample is uncertain.

This rearrangement joins TRBV7-2 to TRBJ2-5; 10 bases are shared with TRBD2. This CDR3 comprises 15 residues. The trim removed 8 bases at V and 4 bases at J, leaving 10 bases unmatched. Germline V gives CDR1 SGHTA, CDR2 FQGNSA. CDR3 coding DNA: TGTGCCAGCGAGCGGGGGGGCGTTTCCGGAGAGACCCAGTACTTC. Its translation: CASERGGVSGETQYF.

As regards this clone: An end of the junction differs from the germline gene, which may be a read error. The chain recombines TRBV7-7 with TRBJ2-4, with D possibly TRBD2 on 5 matching bases. This CDR3 is 16 amino acids long. The germline CDR1 and CDR2 sequences are SSHAT and FNYEAQ (reference sequence). CDR3 sequence (DNA): TGTGCTAGCAGCTTACCGGGGAGACTAGCCAAAAACATTCAGTACTTC. This sequence encodes CASSLPGRLAKNIQYF. Based on the CDR3 plus reference TRBV7-7 and TRBJ2-4, the full variable domain is GAGVSQSPRYKVTKRGQDVTLRCDPISSHATLYWYQQALGQGPEFLTYFNYEAQPDKSGLPSDRFSAERPEGSISTLTIQRTEQRDSAMYRCASSLPGRLAKNIQYFGAGTRLSVL.

The rearrangement links TRBV2 to TRBJ2-3; unclear D gene. Germline V gene sequence: CDR1 SNHLY, CDR2 FYNNEI. The CDR3 loop spans 15 amino acids. Trimming stripped 5 bases from V and 2 bases from J, with 14 bases between. As DNA, the CDR3 is TGTGCCAGCAGTCCCCGGGTTTACAACACAGATACGCAGTATTTT. This translates into CASSPRVYNTDTQYF.

The CDR3: CASSQDLRGLGSPLHF. In DNA form, the CDR3 reads TGCGCCAGCAGCCAAGATCTTCGGGGGTTAGGTTCACCCCTCCACTTT. This chain links TRBV4-1 with TRBJ1-6; perhaps TRBD1 as D (5 bases). CDR3 size: 16 residues. V dropped 0 bases and J dropped 9 bases, with 15 bases sitting between them. From germline, CDR1 is MGHRA and CDR2 YSYEKL.

The V and J genes are TRBV10-3 and TRBJ2-6, with D maybe TRBD1 (5 bases). The V end lost 5 bases, the J end lost 0 bases, and 17 bases lay between the germline ends. The CDR3 spans 18 residues. Germline V gives CDR1 ENHRY, CDR2 SYGVKD. The DNA of the CDR3 is TGTGCCATCAGTAAAAACAGGTCCGGTCCCTCTGGGGCCAACGTCCTGACTTTC. Amino acid sequence: CAISKNRSGPSGANVLTF.

Details on this clone: A read error may account for a junction end that differs from germline. J is TRBJ1-4 and V is TRBV7-7; 7 bases agree with TRBD1. The germline V gene has CDR1 SSHAT and CDR2 FNYEAQ (reference sequence). This CDR3 has 17 amino acids. The chain's CDR3 is CASSPSGDRVPNEKLFF. The CDR3 region has the DNA TGTGCTAGCAGCCCCAGCGGCGACAGGGTGCCTAATGAAAAACTGTTTTTT.

The chain joins TRBV3-1 (or the pseudogene TRBV3-2) to TRBJ1-2; TRBD1 aligns across 8 bases. J was trimmed by 8 bases and V by 4 bases; bases with no gene match: 18. This CDR3 is 17 amino acids long. Germline V CDR1 and CDR2: LGHDT, YNNKEL (reference sequence). The CDR3 DNA reads TGTGCCAGCAGCCTCACCGCCCCGGACAGGGAACTCCGGGGCTACACCTTC. Translated, it gives CASSLTAPDRELRGYTF.

J is TRBJ2-7 and V is TRBV19; D may be TRBD2 (6 bases). This CDR3 region has 15 residues. Trimming stripped 5 bases from V and 0 bases from J, with 14 bases between. Germline CDR1 reads LNHDA; CDR2 reads SQIVND (reference sequence). This CDR3 is CASSLRGLGSYEQYF. CDR3 coding DNA: TGTGCCAGTAGTTTGCGGGGCTTAGGCTCCTACGAGCAGTACTTC.

This chain connects TRBV11-2 to TRBJ2-1; D may be TRBD1 (6 bases). Germline CDR1 and CDR2: SGHAT and FQNNGV. V was pared by 6 bases and J by 3 bases, with 15 bases between. This CDR3 contains 15 residues. In DNA form, the CDR3 reads TGTGCCAGCAGGACCTTAGGACAGAACTACAATGAGCAGTTCTTC. Its protein product is CASRTLGQNYNEQFF.

This chain links TRBV5-1 with TRBJ2-2; 8 nucleotides align to TRBD2. This CDR3 has 19 residues. V lost 5 bases, J lost 3 bases, and 18 bases stayed unmatched. Germline CDR1 and CDR2: SGHRS and YFSETQ. The CDR3 spells CASSSPTPGGPGDTGELFF. The CDR3 DNA reads TGCGCCAGCAGTTCTCCGACGCCGGGGGGGCCGGGTGACACCGGGGAGCTGTTTTTT.

This clone was detected only once. This sequence joins TRBV20-1 and TRBJ1-1, with D unresolved. The CDR3 consists of 11 residues. From germline, CDR1 is DFQATT and CDR2 SNEGSKA (reference sequence). V lost 5 bases and J 6 bases, leaving 10 bases between the germline ends. The CDR3 nucleotides read TGCAGTGCTGCGAACCGGGCTGAAGCTTTCTTT. It specifies CSAANRAEAFF.

This chain joins TRBV28 and TRBJ1-6, with 8 bases aligning to TRBD1. Losses at the gene ends were 8 bases for V and 9 bases for J; bases not matched to a gene: 12. Germline V gene lookup returns CDR1 MDHEN and CDR2 SYDVKM. The CDR3 consists of 15 residues. As DNA, the CDR3 is TGTGCCAGCCGGGGATCACAGGGGGAAACTTCACCCCTCCACTTT. Translated, it gives CASRGSQGETSPLHF. Drawing the rest from reference TRBV28 and TRBJ1-6, the complete variable domain is DVKVTQSSRYLVKRTGEKVFLECVQDMDHENMFWYRQDPGLGLRLIYFSYDVKMKEKGDIPEGYSVSREKKERFSLILESASTNQTSMYLCASRGSQGETSPLHFGNGTRLTVT.

This sequence joins TRBV28 and TRBJ2-5; 8 bases match TRBD1. Per the germline V gene, CDR1 is MDHEN and CDR2 is SYDVKM. The CDR3 loop spans 13 amino acids. Germline trimming cut 2 bases from V and 5 bases from J; bases unmatched to any gene: 1. The CDR3 is CASSLHRGETQYF. In nucleotides, the CDR3 is TGTGCCAGCAGTTTACACAGGGGGGAGACCCAGTACTTC.

This rearrangement joins TRBV18 to TRBJ1-1; 10 nucleotides match TRBD1. The CDR3 totals 15 residues. With 3 bases clipped from V and 5 bases from J, the junction kept 6 bases outside the gene matches. Germline CDR1 KGHSH, CDR2 LQKENI. This CDR3 reads CASSPGQGPGTEAFF. CDR3 nucleotide sequence: TGTGCCAGCTCACCGGGACAGGGGCCGGGGACTGAAGCTTTCTTT.

The J gene is TRBJ1-3, the V gene TRBV18; TRBD1 matches 8 bases. The ends lost 2 bases at V and 0 bases at J; junction bases unmatched: 3. Germline CDR1 KGHSH, CDR2 LQKENI. The CDR3 totals 16 residues. The CDR3 reads CASSPSDRDSGNTIYF. The CDR3 DNA sequence: TGTGCCAGCTCACCATCGGACAGGGACTCTGGAAACACCATATATTTT.

This clone is termed medium-sized. The CDR3 reads CASSVVGGDSEPQHF. CDR3 DNA: TGTGCCAGCAGCGTAGTGGGAGGGGATAGTGAGCCCCAGCATTTT. The rearrangement links TRBV9 to TRBJ1-5; D perhaps matches TRBD1 (5 bases). The CDR3 covers 15 residues. V lost 0 bases and J 8 bases, leaving 15 bases between the germline ends. CDR1 is SGDLS, CDR2 YYNGEE, per germline.

CDR3 DNA sequence: TGCGCCAGCAGTGAGTCACAGGGGGAAGAAGCTGAAGCTTTCTTT. Its translation: CASSESQGEEAEAFF. This rearrangement joins TRBV10-2 to TRBJ1-1, with 8 bases identical to TRBD1. The CDR3 spans 15 residues. Per germline, CDR1 WSHSY and CDR2 SAAADI. V lost 0 bases and J lost 6; bases outside the gene matches: 6.

The chain is built from TRBV19 and TRBJ2-3; D perhaps matches TRBD2 (7 bases). Trimming took off 5 bases at V and 5 bases at J, with 17 bases between the two ends. This CDR3 region has 15 residues. Looked up from germline, CDR1 is LNHDA and CDR2 is SQIVND (reference sequence). CDR3 in DNA: TGTGCCAGTAGTCATACGGGGGGCCGACGAGATACGCAGTATTTT. Translation gives CASSHTGGRRDTQYF.

This clone was detected only a few times. The V gene is TRBV7-3, the J gene TRBJ2-7; tentatively, D is TRBD1 (6 bases). Germline CDR1 is SGHTA and CDR2 is FQGTGA. This CDR3 is 15 amino acids long. V was pared by 2 bases and J by 0 bases, with 11 bases between. The CDR3 DNA reads as TGTGCCAGCAGCTTATCCAGCAGGGGCTCCTACGAGCAGTACTTC. This translates into CASSLSSRGSYEQYF.

This chain connects TRBV9 to TRBJ2-3, with 16 bases aligning to TRBD2. The junction had 6 bases not matched to a gene; V was cut back by 0 bases and J by 8 bases. The CDR3 covers 17 residues. Germline-derived CDR1 and CDR2 are SGDLS and YYNGEE. CDR3 residues: CASSVVGTSGGAITQYF. The CDR3 region has the DNA TGTGCCAGCAGCGTAGTGGGGACTAGCGGGGGGGCGATTACGCAGTATTTT.